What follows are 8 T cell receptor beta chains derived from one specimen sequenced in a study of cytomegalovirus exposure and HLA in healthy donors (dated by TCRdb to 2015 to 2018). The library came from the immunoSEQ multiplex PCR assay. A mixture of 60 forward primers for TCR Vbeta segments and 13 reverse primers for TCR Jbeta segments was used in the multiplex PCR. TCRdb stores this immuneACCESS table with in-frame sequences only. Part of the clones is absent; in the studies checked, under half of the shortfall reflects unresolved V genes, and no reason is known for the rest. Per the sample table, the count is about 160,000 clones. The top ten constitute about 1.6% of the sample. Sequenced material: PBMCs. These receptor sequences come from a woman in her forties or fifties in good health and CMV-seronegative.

The CDR3 DNA reads TGCGCCAGCAGCCGAGGCGGCAGAAGGGGGACCGGGGAGCTGTTTTTT. This codes for CASSRGGRRGTGELFF. The chain employs TRBV4-1 and TRBJ2-2; D may be TRBD1 (6 bases). This CDR3 contains 16 residues. The germline gives CDR1 MGHRA, CDR2 YSYEKL. With 4 bases removed from V and 5 bases from J, the gap between germline ends came to 17 bases.

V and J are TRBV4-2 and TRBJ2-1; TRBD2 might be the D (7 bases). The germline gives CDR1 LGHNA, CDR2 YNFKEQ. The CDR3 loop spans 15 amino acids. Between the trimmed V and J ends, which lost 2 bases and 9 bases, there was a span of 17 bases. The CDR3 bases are TGTGCCAGCAGCCAACTGACCGGGGGGCTGGGTGAGCAGTTCTTC. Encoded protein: CASSQLTGGLGEQFF.

The CDR3 protein is CASSLQGKETQYF. CDR3 coding DNA: TGTGCCAGCAGCTTACAGGGTAAAGAGACCCAGTACTTC. This chain links TRBV7-3 with TRBJ2-5, with D tentatively TRBD1 (5 bases). CDR3 size: 13 residues. Germline CDR1 SGHTA, CDR2 FQGTGA. The germline V and J ends were trimmed by 2 bases and 3 bases, with 7 bases remaining between them.

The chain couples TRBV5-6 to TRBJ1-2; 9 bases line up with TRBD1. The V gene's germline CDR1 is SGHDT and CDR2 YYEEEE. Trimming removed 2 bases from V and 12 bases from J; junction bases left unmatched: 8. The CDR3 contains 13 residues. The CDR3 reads CASSFPGQGLNTF. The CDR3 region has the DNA TGTGCCAGCAGCTTCCCGGGACAGGGACTGAACACCTTC. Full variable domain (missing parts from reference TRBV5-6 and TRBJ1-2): DAGVTQSPTHLIKTRGQQVTLRCSPKSGHDTVSWYQQALGQGPQFIFQYYEEEERQRGNFPDRFSGHQFPNYSSELNVNALLLGDSALYLCASSFPGQGLNTFGSGTRLTVV.

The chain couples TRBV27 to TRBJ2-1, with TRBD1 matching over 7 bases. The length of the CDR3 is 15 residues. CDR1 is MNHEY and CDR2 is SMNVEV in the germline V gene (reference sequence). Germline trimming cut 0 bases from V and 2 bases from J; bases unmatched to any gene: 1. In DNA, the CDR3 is TGTGCCAGCAGTTTATCTCAGGGGGCCTACAATGAGCAGTTCTTC. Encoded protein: CASSLSQGAYNEQFF.

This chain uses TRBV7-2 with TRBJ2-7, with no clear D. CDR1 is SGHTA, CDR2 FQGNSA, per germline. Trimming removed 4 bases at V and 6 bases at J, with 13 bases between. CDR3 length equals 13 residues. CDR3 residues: CASSSSRSGEQYF. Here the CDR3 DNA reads TGTGCCAGCAGCTCCTCTCGGTCCGGCGAGCAGTACTTC.

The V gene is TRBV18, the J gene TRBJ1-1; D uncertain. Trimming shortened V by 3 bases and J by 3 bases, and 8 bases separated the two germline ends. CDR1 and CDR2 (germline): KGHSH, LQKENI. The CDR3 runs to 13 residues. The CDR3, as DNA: TGTGCCAGCTCACCCGGGATTGACACTGAAGCTTTCTTT. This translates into CASSPGIDTEAFF.

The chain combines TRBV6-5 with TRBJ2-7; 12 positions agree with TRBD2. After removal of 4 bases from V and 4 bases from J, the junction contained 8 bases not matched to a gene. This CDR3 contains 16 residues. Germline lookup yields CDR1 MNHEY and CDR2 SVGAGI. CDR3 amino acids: CASSFWTSGNSYEQYF. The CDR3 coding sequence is TGTGCCAGCAGTTTTTGGACTAGCGGGAACTCTTACGAGCAGTACTTC.